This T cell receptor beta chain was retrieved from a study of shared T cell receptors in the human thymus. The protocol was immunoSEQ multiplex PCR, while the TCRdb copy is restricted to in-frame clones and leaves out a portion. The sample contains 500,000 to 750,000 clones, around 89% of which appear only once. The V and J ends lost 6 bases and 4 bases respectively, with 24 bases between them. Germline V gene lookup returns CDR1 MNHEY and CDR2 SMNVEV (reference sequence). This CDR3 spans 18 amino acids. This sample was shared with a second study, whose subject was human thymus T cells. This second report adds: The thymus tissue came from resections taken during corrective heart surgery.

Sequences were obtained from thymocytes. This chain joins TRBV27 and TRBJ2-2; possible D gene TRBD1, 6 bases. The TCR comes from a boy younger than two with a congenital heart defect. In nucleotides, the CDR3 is TGTGCCAGCAGAGCATATGTGTCAGGGGTCGTTGGCACCGGGGAGCTGTTTTTT. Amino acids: CASRAYVSGVVGTGELFF.